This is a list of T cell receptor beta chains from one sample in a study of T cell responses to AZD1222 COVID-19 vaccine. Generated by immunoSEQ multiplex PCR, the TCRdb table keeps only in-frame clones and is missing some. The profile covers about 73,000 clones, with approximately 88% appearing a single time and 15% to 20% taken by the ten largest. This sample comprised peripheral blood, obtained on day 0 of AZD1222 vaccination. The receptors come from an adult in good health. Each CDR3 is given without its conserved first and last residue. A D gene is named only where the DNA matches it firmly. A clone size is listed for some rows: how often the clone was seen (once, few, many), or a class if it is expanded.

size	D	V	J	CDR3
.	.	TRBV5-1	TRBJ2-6	ASSLTGFSGANVLT
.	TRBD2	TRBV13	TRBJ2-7	ASSAGLAPYEQY
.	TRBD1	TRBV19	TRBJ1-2	ASTTDREGVNYGYT
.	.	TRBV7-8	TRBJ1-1	ASSQGGLPEAF
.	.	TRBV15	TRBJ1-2	ATSRDQGGYT
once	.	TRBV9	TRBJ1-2	ASSVRGANYGYT
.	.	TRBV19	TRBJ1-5	ASSIGRSRNQPQH
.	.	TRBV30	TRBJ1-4	AWSVVGTNEKLF
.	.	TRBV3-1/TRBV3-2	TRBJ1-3	ASSQDGQPGNTIY
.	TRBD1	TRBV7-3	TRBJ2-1	ASSLSGQGRLNEQF
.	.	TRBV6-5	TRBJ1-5	ASSLRTSRVEPQH
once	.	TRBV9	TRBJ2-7	ASSVGALPYEQY
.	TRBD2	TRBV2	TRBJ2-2	AGTTTGGRGGELF